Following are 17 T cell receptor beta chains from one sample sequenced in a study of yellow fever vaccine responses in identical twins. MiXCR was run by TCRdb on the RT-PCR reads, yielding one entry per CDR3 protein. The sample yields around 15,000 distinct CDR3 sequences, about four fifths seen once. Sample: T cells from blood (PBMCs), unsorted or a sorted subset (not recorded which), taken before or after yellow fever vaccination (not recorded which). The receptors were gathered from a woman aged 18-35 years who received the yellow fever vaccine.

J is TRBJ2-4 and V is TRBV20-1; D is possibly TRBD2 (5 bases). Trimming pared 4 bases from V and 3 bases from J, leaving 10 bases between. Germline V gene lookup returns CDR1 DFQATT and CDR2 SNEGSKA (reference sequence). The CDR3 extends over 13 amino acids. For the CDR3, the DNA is TGCAGTGCTATTGCCGGGAACAAAAACATTCAGTACTTC. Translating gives CSAIAGNKNIQYF.

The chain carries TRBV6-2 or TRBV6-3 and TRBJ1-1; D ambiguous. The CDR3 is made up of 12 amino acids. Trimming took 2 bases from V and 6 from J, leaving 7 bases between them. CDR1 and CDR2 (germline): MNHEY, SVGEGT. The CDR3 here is CASSYIGAEAFF. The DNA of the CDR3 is TGTGCCAGCAGTTACATCGGGGCTGAAGCTTTCTTT.

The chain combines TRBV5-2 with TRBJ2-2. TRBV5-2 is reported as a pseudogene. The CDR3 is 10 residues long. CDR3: CASNGGELFF. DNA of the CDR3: TGTGCCAGCAACGGCGGGGAGCTGTTTTTT.

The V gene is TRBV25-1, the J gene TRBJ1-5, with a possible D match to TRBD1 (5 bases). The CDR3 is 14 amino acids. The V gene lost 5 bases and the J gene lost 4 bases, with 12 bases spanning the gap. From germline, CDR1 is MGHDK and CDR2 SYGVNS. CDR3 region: CASSTGTVNQPQHF. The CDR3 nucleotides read TGTGCCAGCAGTACCGGGACGGTTAATCAGCCCCAGCATTTT.

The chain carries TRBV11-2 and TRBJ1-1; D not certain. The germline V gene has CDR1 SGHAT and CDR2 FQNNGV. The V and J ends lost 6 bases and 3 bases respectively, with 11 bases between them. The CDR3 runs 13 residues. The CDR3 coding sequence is TGTGCCAGCAGAAATATACGGGACACTGAAGCTTTCTTT. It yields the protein CASRNIRDTEAFF. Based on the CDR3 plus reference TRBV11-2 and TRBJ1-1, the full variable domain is EAGVAQSPRYKIIEKRQSVAFWCNPISGHATLYWYQQILGQGPKLLIQFQNNGVVDDSQLPKDRFSAERLKGVDSTLKIQPAKLEDSAVYLCASRNIRDTEAFFGQGTRLTVV.

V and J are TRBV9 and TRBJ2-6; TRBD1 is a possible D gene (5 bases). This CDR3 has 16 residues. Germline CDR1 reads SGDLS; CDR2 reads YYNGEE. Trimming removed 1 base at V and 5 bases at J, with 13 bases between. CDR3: CASSVLGSGWANVLTF. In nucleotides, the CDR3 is TGTGCCAGCAGCGTATTAGGGTCAGGGTGGGCCAACGTCCTGACTTTC.

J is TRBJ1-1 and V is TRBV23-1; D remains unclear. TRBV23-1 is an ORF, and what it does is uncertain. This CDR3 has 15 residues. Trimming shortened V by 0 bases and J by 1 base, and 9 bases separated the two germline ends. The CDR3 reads CASSQSLEGNTEAFF. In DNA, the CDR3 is TGCGCCAGCAGTCAATCGCTAGAGGGGAACACTGAAGCTTTCTTT.

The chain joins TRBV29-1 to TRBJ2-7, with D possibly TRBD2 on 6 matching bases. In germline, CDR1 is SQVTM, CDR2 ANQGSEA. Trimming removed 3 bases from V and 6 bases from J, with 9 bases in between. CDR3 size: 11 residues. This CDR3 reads CSVEGGLEQYF. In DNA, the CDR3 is TGCAGCGTTGAGGGGGGTCTCGAGCAGTACTTC.

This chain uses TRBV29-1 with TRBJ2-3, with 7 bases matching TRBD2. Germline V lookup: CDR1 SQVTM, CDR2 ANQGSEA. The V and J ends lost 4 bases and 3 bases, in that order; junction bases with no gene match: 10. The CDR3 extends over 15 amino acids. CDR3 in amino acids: CSVAGASGGTDTQYF. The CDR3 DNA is TGCAGCGTTGCTGGGGCTAGCGGAGGAACAGATACGCAGTATTTT.

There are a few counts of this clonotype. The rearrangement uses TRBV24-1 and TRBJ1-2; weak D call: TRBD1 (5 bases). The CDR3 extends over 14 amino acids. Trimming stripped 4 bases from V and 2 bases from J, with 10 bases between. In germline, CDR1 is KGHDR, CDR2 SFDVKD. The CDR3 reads CATSDTGRNYGYTF. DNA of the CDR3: TGTGCCACCAGTGACACGGGACGGAACTATGGCTACACCTTC.

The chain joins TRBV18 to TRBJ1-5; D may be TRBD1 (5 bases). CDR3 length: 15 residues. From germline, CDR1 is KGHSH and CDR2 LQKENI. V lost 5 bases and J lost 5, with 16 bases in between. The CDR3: CASSANPGSHQPQHF. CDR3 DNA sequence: TGTGCCAGCTCAGCTAACCCAGGGTCGCATCAGCCCCAGCATTTT. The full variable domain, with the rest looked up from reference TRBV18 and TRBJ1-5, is NAGVMQNPRHLVRRRGQEARLRCSPMKGHSHVYWYRQLPEEGLKFMVYLQKENIIDESGMPKERFSAEFPKEGPSILRIQQVVRGDSAAYFCASSANPGSHQPQHFGDGTRLSIL.

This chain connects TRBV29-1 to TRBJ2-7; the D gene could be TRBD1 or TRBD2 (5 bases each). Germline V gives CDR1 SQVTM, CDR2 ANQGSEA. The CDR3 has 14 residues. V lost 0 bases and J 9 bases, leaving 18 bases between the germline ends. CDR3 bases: TGCAGCGTTGAAGATCAGAGAACAGGCGGGCGGCAGTACTTC. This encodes CSVEDQRTGGRQYF.

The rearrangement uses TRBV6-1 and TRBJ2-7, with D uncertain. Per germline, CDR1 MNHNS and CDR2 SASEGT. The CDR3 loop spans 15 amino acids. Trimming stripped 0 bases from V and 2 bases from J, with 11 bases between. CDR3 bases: TGTGCCAGCAGTGAAGCCTACTATTTCACCTACGAGCAGTACTTC. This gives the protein CASSEAYYFTYEQYF.

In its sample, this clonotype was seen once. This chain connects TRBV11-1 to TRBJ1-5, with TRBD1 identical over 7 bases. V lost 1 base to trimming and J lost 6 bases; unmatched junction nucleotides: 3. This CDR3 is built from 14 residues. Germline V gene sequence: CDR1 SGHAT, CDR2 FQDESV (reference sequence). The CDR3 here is CASSLEGAGQPQHF. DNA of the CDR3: TGTGCCAGCAGCTTAGAGGGGGCAGGTCAGCCCCAGCATTTT.

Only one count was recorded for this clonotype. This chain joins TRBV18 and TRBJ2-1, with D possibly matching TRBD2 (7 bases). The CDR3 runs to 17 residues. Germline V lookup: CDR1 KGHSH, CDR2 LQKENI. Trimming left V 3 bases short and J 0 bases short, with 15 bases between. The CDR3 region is CASSPPGGGYSYNEQFF. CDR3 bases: TGTGCCAGCTCACCCCCTGGGGGGGGCTACTCCTACAATGAGCAGTTCTTC.

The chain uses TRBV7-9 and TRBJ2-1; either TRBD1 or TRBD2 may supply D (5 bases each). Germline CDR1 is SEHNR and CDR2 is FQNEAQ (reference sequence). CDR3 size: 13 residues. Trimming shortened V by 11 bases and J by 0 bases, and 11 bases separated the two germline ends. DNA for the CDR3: TGTGCCGCACGGGGCGGCTCCTACAATGAGCAGTTCTTC. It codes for CAARGGSYNEQFF.

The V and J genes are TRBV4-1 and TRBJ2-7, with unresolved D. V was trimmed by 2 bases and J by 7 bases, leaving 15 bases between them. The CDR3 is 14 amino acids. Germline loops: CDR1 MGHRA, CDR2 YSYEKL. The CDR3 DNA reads TGCGCCAGCAGCCAATCCCCTACCTTCTCGGAGCAGTACTTC. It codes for CASSQSPTFSEQYF.